Listed here is a single TCR beta chain. Its target antigen remains unknown. Base qualities are not provided; no much larger clone lies one nucleotide away. TCR beta CDR3 regions were sequenced from DNA using the immunoSEQ Assay. Concerning the study's data processing: To compute T cell density, TCR beta template counts were normalized to usable DNA, which was estimated by amplifying housekeeping genes. Richness was estimated with the preseqR package, extrapolating to 400,000 templates for PBMC samples and 120,000 templates for tissue samples. Clonality was taken to be one minus Pielou's evenness. To identify tissue-enriched TCRs, differential abundance testing was run on productive amino-acid clonotypes with a minimum total count of 5 and an alpha of 0.1. The Jaccard Index and the Morisita Overlap Index were used to quantify repertoire overlap between compartments. GLIPH clustered TCR beta CDR3s with public tetramer-defined viral CDR3s; viral motifs required at least three viral sequences plus V-gene enrichment. TCRdb holds this immuneACCESS table with in-frame rearrangements only. Some clones are missing; in checked studies, unresolved V genes explain under half, and the rest has no known cause. The DNA was the basis for D and trimming; V, J and clone size are from that table. The sample table contains around 15,000 clones; only one count was recorded for 90% of them. The top ten hold about 1.2% of the sample.

At diagnosis, tumor, uninvolved tumor-adjacent lung and peripheral blood were collected and then preserved as a mix of FFPE and fresh-frozen material. For TCR repertoire profiling, blood samples were analyzed in the form of peripheral blood mononuclear cells. This record comes from a study of T cells in localized non-small cell lung cancer (dated by TCRdb to about 2020). In the study overall: T cell repertoires of about 230 early-stage NSCLC patients were analyzed, with tumors being compared against uninvolved tumor-adjacent lungs. All 220 or so NSCLC patients in the cohort were treatment-naive and had localized lung tumors that were resected. The mean age of the NSCLC patients was about 64 years, with 130 or so men and 100 to 110 women.

Via the germline V gene, CDR1 is MGHDK and CDR2 SYGVNS. From cysteine to phenylalanine, the CDR3 is 11 amino acids long. CDR3 DNA only is kept here, 33 bases in frame from base 1. At the junction V is shortened by 8 bases and J by 7 bases, with 11 bases in between. General conclusions and limits of the study: Longer overall survival was associated with higher T cell density in blood, whereas shorter survival was associated with higher clonality in adjacent lung. Because multi-region tumor sequencing was not performed, intratumor heterogeneity could not be ruled out. A median of approximately 62 of the top 100 tumor clones turned up in the paired uninvolved adjacent lung, and 25 to 35 of those clones also ranked among the top 100 of that same adjacent lung. Uninvolved tumor-adjacent lung showed the highest T cell clonality, higher than tumor, which suggests more focused antigenic responses in the uninvolved tumor-adjacent lung. Since the design was exploratory, TCR variables were selected using unadjusted p-values with no false-discovery rate correction.

The V gene is TRBV25-1 and the J gene is TRBJ1-1; the D gene cannot be named for sure. The material sequenced was peripheral blood mononuclear cells, taken before any cancer treatment. The receptor was derived from a woman aged 40-69 years with stage III lung adenocarcinoma. The CDR3: CASAASSEAFF. Read as DNA, the sequence is TGTGCCAGCGCAGCCAGCAGTGAAGCTTTCTTT.